The clone carrying this T cell receptor beta chain was detected a few times. What it binds is not known. Control samples were healthy donors' buffy coats. This specimen comes from a study of STAT5B mutations in CD4+ large granular lymphocyte leukemia. Study details: Healthy donors showed HLA-associated enrichment of the CDR3 'QG' motif. Study-level results: CD4-sorted patient repertoires seemed more clonal than healthy CD4+ repertoires.

Only in-frame clones appear in the TCRdb table, and some are missing; sequencing was by immunoSEQ multiplex PCR. Found here are approximately 21,000 clones, more than 60% of them singletons; the top ten hold about 0.42%. This sequence was found in a human donor in good health. Input material: CD4+ T cells from blood buffy coats.

The CDR3 DNA reads as TGTGCCAGCAGTTTGAACTACCAAGAGACCCAGTACTTC. Translated: CASSLNYQETQYF. The rearrangement joins TRBV27 to TRBJ2-5; no reliable D call. The V gene lost 3 bases and the J gene lost 0 bases, with 5 bases spanning the gap. The germline CDR1 and CDR2 sequences are MNHEY and SMNVEV (reference sequence). The CDR3 loop spans 13 amino acids.